The 12 T cell receptor beta chains in this list originate from one sample, sequenced in a study of shared clonotypes between healthy human individuals. This table comes from immunoSEQ multiplex PCR, and its TCRdb copy is limited to in-frame clones, with some not included. This sample has roughly 300,000 clones, with around 90% found just once. Material: memory CD8+ T cells sorted from blood. Indicated subset: CD45RO+ cells pooled with CCR7-negative TemRA cells. The receptor source for this set is a man aged 18 to 30 in good health.

V and J are TRBV4-1 and TRBJ1-2; D perhaps matches TRBD1 (6 bases). This CDR3 is 16 amino acids long. Trimming removed 0 bases at V and 2 bases at J, with 13 bases between. Germline CDR1 is MGHRA and CDR2 is YSYEKL. For the CDR3, the DNA is TGCGCCAGCAGCCAAGAGGCGGGGGCTGGGAACTATGGCTACACCTTC. Amino acid sequence: CASSQEAGAGNYGYTF.

The chain combines TRBV4-1 with TRBJ1-1; weak D call: TRBD1 (5 bases). Germline CDR1 is MGHRA and CDR2 is YSYEKL. This CDR3 has 15 amino acids. V dropped 1 base and J dropped 3 bases, with 12 bases sitting between them. Here the CDR3 reads CASSQGGSTYTEAFF. CDR3 nucleotide sequence: TGCGCCAGCAGCCAAGGGGGCAGCACCTACACTGAAGCTTTCTTT.

V is TRBV4-1 and J is TRBJ1-2; no reliable D call. The germline CDR1 and CDR2 sequences are MGHRA and YSYEKL. The CDR3 is 16 amino acids. The V gene lost 0 bases and the J gene lost 4 bases, with 15 bases spanning the gap. The CDR3 protein is CASSQDLHPYTYGYTF. The DNA for the CDR3 is TGCGCCAGCAGCCAAGATCTCCATCCCTACACCTATGGCTACACCTTC.

V gene TRBV6-5 combines with J gene TRBJ2-7; 14 nucleotides line up with TRBD2. Germline lookup yields CDR1 MNHEY and CDR2 SVGAGI. The CDR3 is 16 amino acids. The J segment lost 5 bases and the V segment lost 2 bases, leaving 5 bases of the junction unmatched. This CDR3 is CASSYETSGGAHEQYF. CDR3 DNA: TGTGCCAGCAGTTACGAGACTAGCGGGGGGGCCCACGAGCAGTACTTC.

J is TRBJ1-4 and V is TRBV19, with 7 bases that match TRBD1. The germline CDR1 and CDR2 sequences are LNHDA and SQIVND (reference sequence). V dropped 5 bases and J dropped 3; count of bases not matched to a gene: 3. The CDR3 loop spans 14 amino acids. This CDR3 reads CASSQGTANEKLFF. The CDR3 nucleotides read TGTGCCAGTAGTCAGGGGACAGCTAATGAAAAACTGTTTTTT.

The genes are TRBV29-1 and TRBJ2-1; D possibly corresponds to TRBD1 (6 bases). Germline V gives CDR1 SQVTM, CDR2 ANQGSEA. Between the trimmed V and J ends, which lost 6 bases and 0 bases, there was a span of 9 bases. This CDR3 comprises 13 residues. The CDR3 coding sequence is TGCAGCGTCACAGGGCGCTCCTACAATGAGCAGTTCTTC. Translation: CSVTGRSYNEQFF.

This clone has just one count. The J gene is TRBJ1-4, the V gene TRBV30; D might be TRBD1 (5 bases). CDR1 is GTSNPN, CDR2 SVGIG, per germline (reference sequence). The ends were cut back, 8 bases at V and 2 bases at J, with 24 bases in the middle. CDR3 length equals 17 residues. CDR3 in amino acids: CAGTVKAWEVTNEKLFF. The CDR3, as DNA: TGTGCCGGGACGGTTAAGGCGTGGGAAGTCACTAATGAAAAACTGTTTTTT. The whole variable domain, remainder taken from reference TRBV30 and TRBJ1-4, is SQTIHQWPATLVQPVGSPLSLECTVEGTSNPNLYWYRQAAGRGLQLLFYSVGIGQISSEVPQNLSASRPQDRQFILSSKKLLLSDSGFYLCAGTVKAWEVTNEKLFFGSGTQLSVL.

The chain couples TRBV7-9 to TRBJ2-1; possible D gene TRBD1, 5 bases. Germline V gene data show CDR1 as SEHNR and CDR2 as FQNEAQ (reference sequence). This CDR3 is built from 14 residues. V dropped 3 bases and J dropped 5 bases, with 11 bases sitting between them. The CDR3 region is CASSFLDTNNEQFF. For the CDR3, the DNA is TGTGCCAGCAGCTTTTTGGACACGAACAATGAGCAGTTCTTC.

This clone was detected once. V usage is TRBV18 and J usage is TRBJ1-3; 7 positions match TRBD1. The germline CDR1 and CDR2 sequences are KGHSH and LQKENI. This CDR3 is built from 17 residues. Trimming took 2 bases from V and 0 from J; bases not matched to a gene: 7. DNA of the CDR3: TGTGCCAGCTCACCAACCGGGACAGCTAGCTCTGGAAACACCATATATTTT. It translates to CASSPTGTASSGNTIYF.

The chain carries TRBV7-2 and TRBJ2-1; a weak D match, TRBD2 (5 bases). CDR3 length equals 13 residues. Between the trimmed V and J ends, which lost 5 bases and 3 bases, there was a span of 8 bases. Germline assignment: CDR1 SGHTA and CDR2 FQGNSA. The CDR3 DNA reads as TGTGCCAGCAGCATCGGACTCTACAATGAGCAGTTCTTC. Protein: CASSIGLYNEQFF.

The V gene is TRBV4-1, the J gene TRBJ1-5; 7 positions agree with TRBD1. From germline, CDR1 is MGHRA and CDR2 YSYEKL. Trimming cost V 4 bases and J 5 bases; bases outside gene matches: 11. This CDR3 is 16 amino acids long. CDR3 protein: CASSPFQGVVDQPQHF. The CDR3, as DNA: TGCGCCAGCAGCCCATTTCAGGGGGTAGTAGATCAGCCCCAGCATTTT.

The chain employs TRBV4-1 and TRBJ2-2; a weak D match, TRBD1 (5 bases). From germline, CDR1 is MGHRA and CDR2 YSYEKL. The CDR3 is made up of 16 amino acids. V was trimmed by 3 bases and J by 3 bases, leaving 14 bases between them. CDR3 amino acids: CASSQAQGDYTGELFF. DNA for the CDR3: TGCGCCAGCAGCCAGGCCCAGGGTGATTACACCGGGGAGCTGTTTTTT.